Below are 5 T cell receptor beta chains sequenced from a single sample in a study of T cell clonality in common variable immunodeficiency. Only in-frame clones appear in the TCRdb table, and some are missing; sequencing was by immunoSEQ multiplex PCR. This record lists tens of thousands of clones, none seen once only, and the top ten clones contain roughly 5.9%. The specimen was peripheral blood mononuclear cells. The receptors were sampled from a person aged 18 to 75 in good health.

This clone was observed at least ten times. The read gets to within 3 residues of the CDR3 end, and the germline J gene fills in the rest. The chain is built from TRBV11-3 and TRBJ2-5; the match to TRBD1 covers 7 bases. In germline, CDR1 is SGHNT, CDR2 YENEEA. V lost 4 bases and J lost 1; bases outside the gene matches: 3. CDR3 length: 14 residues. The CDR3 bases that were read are TGTGCCAGCAGCTCTCGACAGGGCCAAGAGACC. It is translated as CASSSRQGQET. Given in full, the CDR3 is CASSSRQGQETQYF.

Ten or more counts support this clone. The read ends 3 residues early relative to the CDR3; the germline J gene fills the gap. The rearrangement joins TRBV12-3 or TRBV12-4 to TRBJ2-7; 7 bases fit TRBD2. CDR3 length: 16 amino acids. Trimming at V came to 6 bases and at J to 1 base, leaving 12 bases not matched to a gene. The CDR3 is CASSFTFGLGSYEQYF. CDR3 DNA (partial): TGTGCCAGCAGCTTTACTTTCGGACTAGGATCCTACGAG.

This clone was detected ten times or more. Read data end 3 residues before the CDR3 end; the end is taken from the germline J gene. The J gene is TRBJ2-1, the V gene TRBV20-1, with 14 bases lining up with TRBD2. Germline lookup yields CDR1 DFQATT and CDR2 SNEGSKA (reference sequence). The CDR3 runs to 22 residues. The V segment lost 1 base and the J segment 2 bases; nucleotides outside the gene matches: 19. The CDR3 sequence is CSARAHPNPRLAGGPTYNEQFF. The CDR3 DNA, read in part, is TGCAGTGCTAGAGCTCATCCTAACCCCCGACTAGCGGGAGGGCCTACCTACAATGAG.

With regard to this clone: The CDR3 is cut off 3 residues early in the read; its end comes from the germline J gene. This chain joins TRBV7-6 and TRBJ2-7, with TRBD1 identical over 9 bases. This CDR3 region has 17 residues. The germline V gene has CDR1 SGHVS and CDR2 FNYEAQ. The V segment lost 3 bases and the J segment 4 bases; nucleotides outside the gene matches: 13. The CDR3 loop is CASSLLSTGGFSYEQYF. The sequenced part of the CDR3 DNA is TGTGCCAGCAGCTTGCTTTCGACAGGGGGTTTTTCGTACGAG.

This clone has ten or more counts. The CDR3 here is CSAPDRRLANTDTQYF. CDR3 bases read: TGCAGTGCTCCTGATCGGAGATTAGCCAACACAGATACG. The V call is TRBV20-1, the J call TRBJ2-3; D is undetermined. Read data end 3 residues before the CDR3 end; the end is taken from the germline J gene. Looked up from germline, CDR1 is DFQATT and CDR2 is SNEGSKA (reference sequence). The V gene lost 5 bases and the J gene lost 2 bases, with 20 bases spanning the gap. The length of the CDR3 is 16 residues.